This T cell receptor beta chain stems from a study of vaccination effects on CD4 cells after COVID-19. Overall study: Within the ViraFEST assay, antigen-specific CD4+ T cells underwent expansion with viral peptide pools prior to sequencing. Study-level findings and limits: Clonal contraction was marked in infection- and vaccine-induced clones late after vaccination.

Assay: immunoSEQ multiplex PCR; the TCRdb copy retains only in-frame clones and omits some. The table lists more than 50,000 clones, roughly 80% of them singletons. To note about this clone: As yet, its antigen is unknown.

The CDR3 runs 15 residues. The ends lost 6 bases at V and 8 bases at J; junction bases unmatched: 8. CDR1 and CDR2 from the germline V gene are MRHNA and SNTAGT. At the end of 10 days of culture, CD4+ T cells were isolated. On day 3 and again on day 7, half the medium was replaced with IL-2 medium. Sequencing was performed on CD4+ T cells from PBMCs cultured without peptide, taken before COVID-19 vaccination. V gene TRBV6-4 combines with J gene TRBJ2-3; 13 bases match TRBD2. The clonotype comes from a human donor who received a COVID-19 vaccine. CDR3 bases: TGTGCCAGCAGCCCCGGACTAGCGGGGGACGGTACGCAGTATTTT. Amino acids: CASSPGLAGDGTQYF.